Each of the 31 T cell receptor beta chains below was sequenced from the same sample in a study of Graves' ophthalmopathy and Graves' hyperthyroidism. RNA transcripts yielded amplified TCR beta CDR3 regions. HTBI primers primed a first-round RT-PCR, and a second-round multiplex PCR followed. TCRdb redid the calling of the multiplex PCR reads with MiXCR, one entry per CDR3 protein. The sample holds some 370,000 distinct CDR3 sequences, approximately 17% seen once. Sequenced input: peripheral blood. These TCRs come from an adult woman with stable Graves' hyperthyroidism.

The rearrangement uses TRBV12-3 or TRBV12-4 and TRBJ2-5, with 8 bases matching TRBD2. This CDR3 region has 15 residues. With 2 bases clipped from V and 3 bases from J, the junction kept 5 bases outside the gene matches. The CDR3 region has the DNA TGTGCCAGCAGTTTAAACGGGGGGGCCAAAGAGACCCAGTACTTC. It specifies CASSLNGGAKETQYF.

This clonotype was recorded at least ten times. The V gene is TRBV28, the J gene TRBJ2-5; a weak D match, TRBD2 (6 bases). Trimming left V 6 bases short and J 9 bases short, with 17 bases between. The CDR3 contains 13 residues. Germline V gives CDR1 MDHEN, CDR2 SYDVKM. CDR3 sequence (DNA): TGTGCCAGCAGCAATGACCCTTGGGGGGCCCAGTACTTC. Its protein product is CASSNDPWGAQYF.

This clonotype was seen ten or more times. The gene calls are TRBV7-2 and TRBJ1-1, with D uncertain. There are 12 residues in the CDR3. V was pared by 1 base and J by 11 bases, with 11 bases between. Germline CDR1 reads SGHTA; CDR2 reads FQGNSA. The CDR3: CASSLGGGHAFF. DNA for the CDR3: TGTGCCAGCAGCTTAGGTGGAGGGCACGCTTTCTTT.

The sample holds a few counts of this clonotype. The V call is TRBV27, the J call TRBJ2-5, with a weak D call TRBD1 (6 bases). Germline-derived CDR1 and CDR2 are MNHEY and SMNVEV (reference sequence). The V end was cut by 6 bases, the J end by 2 bases, with 13 bases between. CDR3 length equals 14 residues. CDR3 sequence reads: CASRLQGWQETQYF. In DNA form, the CDR3 reads TGTGCCAGCAGACTACAGGGTTGGCAAGAGACCCAGTACTTC.

The V call is TRBV19, the J call TRBJ1-6, with D unresolved. V was trimmed by 8 bases and J by 0 bases, leaving 11 bases between them. The length of the CDR3 is 15 residues. Germline lookup yields CDR1 LNHDA and CDR2 SQIVND (reference sequence). The CDR3 here is CASGQASSYNSPLHF. The CDR3 coding sequence is TGTGCCAGTGGGCAGGCGAGCTCCTATAATTCACCCCTCCACTTT.

This clonotype has more than one count but fewer than ten. A read error may be the cause here, since a much bigger clone is one base away. This chain connects TRBV6-1 to TRBJ1-3; D unclear. The CDR3 length is 11 residues. Germline V CDR1 and CDR2: MNHNS, SASEGT. Deletions cut 7 bases from V and 8 bases from J, with 9 bases between. The CDR3 DNA follows: TGTGCCAGCACTCTTGTGGACACCATATATTTT. This encodes CASTLVDTIYF.

This chain links TRBV29-1 with TRBJ1-5; 9 nucleotides line up with TRBD1. The CDR3 totals 12 residues. V lost 6 bases and J lost 10; bases outside the gene matches: 7. The germline V gene has CDR1 SQVTM and CDR2 ANQGSEA. In DNA, the CDR3 is TGCAGCGTCCGACAGGGGGATGGTCCCCAGCATTTT. It translates to CSVRQGDGPQHF.

This clonotype has at least ten counts. The chain is built from TRBV12-3 or TRBV12-4 and TRBJ1-5; D may be TRBD1 (5 bases). Trimming removed 4 bases at V and 6 bases at J, with 13 bases between. The length of the CDR3 is 14 residues. The DNA for the CDR3 is TGTGCCAGCAGTTATCAGGGTTTCGGTCAGCCCCAGCATTTT. It encodes CASSYQGFGQPQHF.

The sample holds many counts of this clonotype. The CDR3 coding sequence is TGCGCCAGCAGCTTGCCCTCAGGAACCTACGAGCAGTACTTC. It specifies CASSLPSGTYEQYF. This chain uses TRBV5-1 with TRBJ2-7, with D unclear. V gave up 1 base and J gave up 2 bases, with 10 bases separating them. Germline loops: CDR1 SGHRS, CDR2 YFSETQ. The CDR3 sequence is 14 residues long.

Worth noting for this clonotype: A much larger clone lies one base from this, so it may be a read error. The chain has TRBV19 and TRBJ2-2; maybe TRBD2 (6 bases). Deletions cut 10 bases from V and 6 bases from J, with 18 bases between. Looked up from germline, CDR1 is LNHDA and CDR2 is SQIVND (reference sequence). CDR3 length: 14 residues. CDR3 in amino acids: CATKELAPAGELFF. The CDR3 coding sequence is TGTGCCACAAAGGAACTAGCACCGGCCGGGGAGCTGTTTTTT.

Ten or more counts support this clonotype. The chain carries TRBV20-1 and TRBJ1-2; TRBD1 is a possible D gene (6 bases). Germline CDR1 and CDR2: DFQATT and SNEGSKA (reference sequence). This CDR3 contains 14 residues. Trimming took 0 bases from V and 5 from J, leaving 13 bases between them. In DNA, the CDR3 is TGCAGTGCTAGAGATCAGGGGCAGACTTATGGCTACACCTTC. Its protein is CSARDQGQTYGYTF.

In this sample, this clonotype turned up many times. The J gene is TRBJ2-5, the V gene TRBV12-3 or TRBV12-4; 8 bases line up with TRBD1. J gave up 8 bases and V 3 bases, and 11 bases lay outside the gene matches. The length of the CDR3 is 15 residues. The CDR3 coding sequence is TGTGCCAGCAGTTTCGACCGGACAGGGCTGGATACCCAGTACTTC. Its protein is CASSFDRTGLDTQYF.

This clonotype was observed a few times. The rearrangement uses TRBV4-1 and TRBJ2-5; either TRBD1 or TRBD2 may fit D (5 bases each). Between the trimmed V and J ends, which lost 0 bases and 2 bases, there was a span of 25 bases. The CDR3 has 20 residues. The germline CDR1 and CDR2 sequences are MGHRA and YSYEKL. DNA for the CDR3: TGCGCCAGCAGCCAAGATCAGCTGTGGGAAAACCGGGACGAACAAGAGACCCAGTACTTC. Residues: CASSQDQLWENRDEQETQYF.

Many counts were recorded for this clonotype. This chain uses TRBV7-2 with TRBJ2-5; maybe TRBD1 (6 bases). Trimming shortened V by 2 bases and J by 5 bases, and 15 bases separated the two germline ends. The CDR3 runs to 15 residues. CDR1 SGHTA and CDR2 FQGNSA come from the germline V gene. The CDR3 protein is CASSLNRVVLETQYF. CDR3 nucleotide sequence: TGTGCCAGCAGCTTAAACAGGGTTGTGCTGGAGACCCAGTACTTC.

The sample holds many counts of this clonotype. This sequence joins TRBV29-1 and TRBJ2-7; TRBD2 agrees at 9 bases. Germline trimming cut 4 bases from V and 0 bases from J; bases unmatched to any gene: 10. Germline values: CDR1 SQVTM, CDR2 ANQGSEA. The CDR3 contains 16 residues. The CDR3 DNA sequence: TGCAGCGTTGGGTCGATGGGGCGGGGGGGCTCCTACGAGCAGTACTTC. It is translated as CSVGSMGRGGSYEQYF.

This clonotype appeared many times. The chain joins TRBV6-1 to TRBJ2-7; no reliable D call. CDR1 MNHNS and CDR2 SASEGT come from the germline V gene. The CDR3 sequence is 14 residues long. Trimming shortened V by 0 bases and J by 3 bases, and 9 bases separated the two germline ends. CDR3 in DNA: TGTGCCAGCAGTGAAGCGGAATGGGTCTACGAGCAGTACTTC. Protein product: CASSEAEWVYEQYF.

This chain uses TRBV7-2 with TRBJ2-7; 12 bases map to TRBD2. The CDR3 runs 15 residues. The trim removed 5 bases at V and 2 bases at J, leaving 4 bases unmatched. Germline CDR1 SGHTA, CDR2 FQGNSA. This chain's CDR3 is CASSPASGRAYEQYF. The CDR3 nucleotides are TGTGCCAGCAGCCCGGCTAGCGGGAGGGCCTACGAGCAGTACTTC.

Turning to this clonotype: Given a much more abundant clone one base away, this may be a read error. This chain uses TRBV6-1 with TRBJ2-5; TRBD2 is a possible D gene (5 bases). This CDR3 has 14 residues. Germline V lookup: CDR1 MNHNS, CDR2 SASEGT. The CDR3 nucleotides are TGTGCCAGCAGTGAACTAGCTCGGGGAGAGACCAAGTACTTC. Residues: CASSELARGETKYF.

This clonotype was seen ten or more times. The chain has TRBV12-3 or TRBV12-4 and TRBJ1-2; D is perhaps TRBD1 (6 bases). The CDR3 totals 14 residues. V lost 6 bases, J lost 4 bases, and 15 bases lay in between. CDR3 residues: CASRKGGGSYGYTF. As DNA, the CDR3 is TGTGCCAGCAGGAAGGGGGGAGGCTCCTATGGCTACACCTTC.

V usage is TRBV4-1 and J usage is TRBJ2-2; weak D call: TRBD1 (6 bases). CDR3 length: 16 residues. CDR1 is MGHRA and CDR2 is YSYEKL in the germline V gene. V lost 4 bases, J lost 2 bases, and 14 bases lay in between. The CDR3 loop reads CASSRGQRINTGELFF. As DNA, the CDR3 is TGCGCCAGCAGCCGAGGACAGCGCATTAACACCGGGGAGCTGTTTTTT.

This clonotype has at least ten counts. V and J are TRBV4-1 and TRBJ1-2; D is unresolved. With 1 base removed from V and 8 bases from J, the gap between germline ends came to 20 bases. This CDR3 region has 16 residues. The germline CDR1 and CDR2 sequences are MGHRA and YSYEKL. The CDR3 DNA reads as TGCGCCAGCAGCCAAGTTGGTGGTCGGGCCTCCGGCGGCTACACCTTC. Its protein product is CASSQVGGRASGGYTF.

V usage is TRBV5-1 and J usage is TRBJ1-3; D possibly corresponds to TRBD1 (6 bases). CDR1 and CDR2 (germline): SGHRS, YFSETQ. V lost 1 base and J lost 4, with 15 bases in between. This CDR3 contains 16 residues. The CDR3 is CASSLNWGLRGNTIYF. The CDR3 bases are TGCGCCAGCAGCTTGAACTGGGGGCTGAGAGGAAACACCATATATTTT. Using reference TRBV5-1 and TRBJ1-3 for the parts outside the CDR3, the full variable domain is KAGVTQTPRYLIKTRGQQVTLSCSPISGHRSVSWYQQTPGQGLQFLFEYFSETQRNKGNFPGRFSGRQFSNSRSEMNVSTLELGDSALYLCASSLNWGLRGNTIYFGEGSWLTVV.

There are many counts of this clonotype. The chain has TRBV2 and TRBJ1-6; the match to TRBD1 covers 8 bases. CDR1 and CDR2 (germline): SNHLY, FYNNEI. CDR3 length: 15 amino acids. V lost 0 bases, J lost 10 bases, and 5 bases stayed unmatched. The CDR3 coding sequence is TGTGCCAGCAGTGAAGCTGCAGGGGGCAGATCACCCCTCCACTTT. Encoded protein: CASSEAAGGRSPLHF. Using reference TRBV2 and TRBJ1-6 for the parts outside the CDR3, the full variable domain is EPEVTQTPSHQVTQMGQEVILRCVPISNHLYFYWYRQILGQKVEFLVSFYNNEISEKSEIFDDQFSVERPDGSNFTLKIRSTKLEDSAMYFCASSEAAGGRSPLHFGNGTRLTVT.

This clonotype was seen more than once but under ten times. This rearrangement joins TRBV24-1 to TRBJ2-6; D may be TRBD1 (6 bases). Germline-derived CDR1 and CDR2 are KGHDR and SFDVKD. The V gene lost 3 bases and the J gene lost 1 base, with 15 bases spanning the gap. The CDR3 covers 18 residues. CDR3 in amino acids: CATSDTAGEGSGANVLTF. The CDR3 bases are TGTGCCACCAGTGATACCGCAGGGGAAGGGTCTGGGGCCAACGTCCTGACTTTC.

This clonotype is a singleton in its sample. The V call is TRBV29-1, the J call TRBJ2-7; D remains ambiguous. Germline V gives CDR1 SQVTM, CDR2 ANQGSEA. The CDR3 is 12 residues long. V was cut by 5 bases and J by 3 bases, with 11 bases left in between. The CDR3 spells CSVKLDRYEQYF. CDR3 DNA sequence: TGCAGCGTTAAATTGGATCGCTACGAGCAGTACTTC.

This clonotype was detected many times. The CDR3, as DNA: TGTGCCAGCAGTTACTCCCGTGGGATAGAAGAGACCCAGTACTTC. Its protein is CASSYSRGIEETQYF. The chain has TRBV6-5 and TRBJ2-5; no reliable D call. Germline V lookup: CDR1 MNHEY, CDR2 SVGAGI. Trimming removed 0 bases from V and 3 bases from J, with 11 bases in between. The CDR3 is made up of 15 amino acids.

Ten or more counts support this clonotype. The chain combines TRBV10-1 with TRBJ2-5; no firm D call. Germline CDR1 WNHNN, CDR2 SYGVQD (reference sequence). V was pared by 6 bases and J by 7 bases, with 15 bases between. The CDR3 is 13 amino acids. This CDR3 is CASSPDRSGTQYF. The CDR3 DNA is TGCGCCAGCAGCCCAGACCGGAGTGGGACCCAGTACTTC.

This clonotype showed up many times. The V call is TRBV30, the J call TRBJ2-4; 8 bases align to TRBD2. The germline V gene encodes CDR1 GTSNPN and CDR2 SVGIG (reference sequence). Trimming took 4 bases from V and 6 from J; bases not matched to a gene: 8. The CDR3 is 14 residues long. The CDR3: CAWTRTSSANIQYF. In DNA form, the CDR3 reads TGTGCCTGGACTCGGACTAGCTCGGCAAACATTCAGTACTTC. Drawing the rest from reference TRBV30 and TRBJ2-4, the complete variable domain is SQTIHQWPATLVQPVGSPLSLECTVEGTSNPNLYWYRQAAGRGLQLLFYSVGIGQISSEVPQNLSASRPQDRQFILSSKKLLLSDSGFYLCAWTRTSSANIQYFGAGTRLSVL.

This clonotype came up many times. The V gene is TRBV6-1, the J gene TRBJ2-2; the D is unclear. The CDR3 is 14 residues long. Between the trimmed V and J ends, which lost 1 base and 6 bases, there was a span of 9 bases. The germline gives CDR1 MNHNS, CDR2 SASEGT. The CDR3 region is CASSEVVAAGELFF. Here the CDR3 DNA reads TGTGCCAGCAGTGAAGTTGTTGCCGCCGGGGAGCTGTTTTTT.

This chain links TRBV6-2 or TRBV6-3 with TRBJ1-1; D gene uncertain. The CDR3 sequence is 14 residues long. Between the trimmed V and J ends, which lost 2 bases and 0 bases, there was a span of 7 bases. Per the germline V gene, CDR1 is MNHEY and CDR2 is SVGEGT. CDR3 protein: CASSYENMNTEAFF. In DNA, the CDR3 is TGTGCCAGCAGTTACGAAAACATGAACACTGAAGCTTTCTTT.

This clonotype was recorded many times. CDR3 bases: TGCGCCAGCAGCCAGGCCCCGGGGGTGACCCAGTACTTC. It translates to CASSQAPGVTQYF. The chain employs TRBV5-1 and TRBJ2-5; weak D call: TRBD2 (6 bases). The CDR3 is made up of 13 amino acids. Germline V lookup: CDR1 SGHRS, CDR2 YFSETQ. V was trimmed by 4 bases and J by 7 bases, leaving 14 bases between them.